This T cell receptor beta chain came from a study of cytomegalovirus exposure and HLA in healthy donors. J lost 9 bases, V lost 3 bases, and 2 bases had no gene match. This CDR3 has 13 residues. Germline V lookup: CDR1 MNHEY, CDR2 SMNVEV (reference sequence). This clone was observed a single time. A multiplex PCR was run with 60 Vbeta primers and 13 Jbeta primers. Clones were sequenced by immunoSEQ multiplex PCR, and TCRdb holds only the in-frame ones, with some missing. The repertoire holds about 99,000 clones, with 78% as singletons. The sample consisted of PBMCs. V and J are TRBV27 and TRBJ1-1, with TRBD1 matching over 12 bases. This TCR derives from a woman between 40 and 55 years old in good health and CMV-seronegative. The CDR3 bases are TGTGCCAGCAGTTTTGGGACAGGGGGCCAAGCTTTCTTT. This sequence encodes CASSFGTGGQAFF.